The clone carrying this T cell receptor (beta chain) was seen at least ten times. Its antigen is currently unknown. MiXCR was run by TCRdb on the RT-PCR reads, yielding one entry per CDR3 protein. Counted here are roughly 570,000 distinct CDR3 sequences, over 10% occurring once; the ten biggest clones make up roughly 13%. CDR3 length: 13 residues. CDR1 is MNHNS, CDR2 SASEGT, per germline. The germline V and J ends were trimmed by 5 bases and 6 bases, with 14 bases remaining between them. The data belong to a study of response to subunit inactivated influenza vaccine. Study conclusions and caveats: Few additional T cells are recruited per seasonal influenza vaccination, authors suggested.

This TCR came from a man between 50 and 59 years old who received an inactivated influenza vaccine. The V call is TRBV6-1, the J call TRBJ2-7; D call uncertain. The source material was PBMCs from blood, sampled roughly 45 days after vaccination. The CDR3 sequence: CASSRVPMGEQYF. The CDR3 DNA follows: TGTGCCAGCAGTCGGGTCCCCATGGGCGAGCAGTACTTC.